A single sample gave rise to the 3 T cell receptor beta chains below, sequenced in a study of OX40 agonist ivuxolimab in advanced cancers. The library came from the immunoSEQ multiplex PCR assay. TCRdb carries this immuneACCESS record with in-frame sequences only. Its versions omit some clonotypes, under half of them owing to an unresolved V gene in the studies checked, with the rest unexplained. The sample includes more than 60,000 clones, with over 80% observed a single time. Roughly 4.2% of the sample goes to the ten largest clones. This sample comprised CD4+ or CD8+ T cells sorted from blood, obtained in a trial of the OX40 agonist ivuxolimab. These receptors were taken from an adult with an advanced solid tumor such as melanoma, head and neck, liver or kidney cancer.

The chain joins TRBV28 to TRBJ1-2; 7 positions match TRBD1. Germline V gene sequence: CDR1 MDHEN, CDR2 SYDVKM. The CDR3 covers 15 residues. V trimming: 2 bases; J trimming: 2 bases; junction bases outside the gene matches: 5. CDR3 sequence reads: CASSLKGAGNYGYTF. CDR3 nucleotide sequence: TGTGCCAGCAGTTTAAAGGGGGCAGGGAACTATGGCTACACCTTC.

This rearrangement joins TRBV2 to TRBJ2-4; no clear D. The CDR3 covers 15 residues. Deletions cut 2 bases from V and 2 bases from J, with 10 bases between. CDR1 is SNHLY and CDR2 is FYNNEI in the germline V gene. This CDR3 is CASSERSDSKNIQYF. For the CDR3, the DNA is TGTGCCAGCAGTGAACGGTCGGATTCCAAAAACATTCAGTACTTC.

The chain recombines TRBV14 with TRBJ1-2, with D hard to call. Trimming shortened V by 1 base and J by 3 bases, and 6 bases separated the two germline ends. In germline, CDR1 is SGHDN, CDR2 FVKESK. This CDR3 is built from 13 residues. The CDR3 loop reads CASSQAEDYGYTF. CDR3 bases: TGTGCCAGCAGCCAAGCGGAAGACTATGGCTACACCTTC.